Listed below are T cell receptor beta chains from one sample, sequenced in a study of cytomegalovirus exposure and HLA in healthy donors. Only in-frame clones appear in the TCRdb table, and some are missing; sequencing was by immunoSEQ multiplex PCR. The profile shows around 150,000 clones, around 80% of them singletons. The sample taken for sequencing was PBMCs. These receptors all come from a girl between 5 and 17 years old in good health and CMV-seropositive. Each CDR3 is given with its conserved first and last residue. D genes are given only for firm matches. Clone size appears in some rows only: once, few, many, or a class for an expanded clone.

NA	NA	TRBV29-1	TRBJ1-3	TGCAGCGTTGGTGAGGGACTAGTTGGAAACACCATATATTTT	CSVGEGLVGNTIYF
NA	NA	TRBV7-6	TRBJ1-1	TGTGCCAGCAGCTCAACAGGGTTGGGGACTGAAGCTTTCTTT	CASSSTGLGTEAFF
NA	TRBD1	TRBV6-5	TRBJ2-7	TGTGCCAGCAGTTTCGGACAGGGTCACTCCTACGAGCAGTACTTC	CASSFGQGHSYEQYF
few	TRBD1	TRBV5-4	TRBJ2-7	TGTGCCAGCAGCCGGGACAGGCAAAACTACGAGCAGTACTTC	CASSRDRQNYEQYF
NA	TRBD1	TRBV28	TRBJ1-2	TGTGCCAGCAGTCTACCCGGACAGGGTGGTGGCTACACCTTC	CASSLPGQGGGYTF
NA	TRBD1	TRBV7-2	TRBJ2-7	TGTGCCAGCAGCTTTACAGGGGGAGGTAACGAGCAGTACTTC	CASSFTGGGNEQYF
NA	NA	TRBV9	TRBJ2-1	TGTGCCAGCAGCGTAGGGGGAGGCGGGGCCAATGAGCAGTTCTTC	CASSVGGGGANEQFF
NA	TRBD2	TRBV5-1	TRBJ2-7	TGCGCCAGCAGCTTGGGGGTAGCGGGAGGAAACTACGAGCAGTACTTC	CASSLGVAGGNYEQYF
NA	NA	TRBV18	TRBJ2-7	TGTGCCAGCTCACATACGGGTCCCGGGAACGAGCAGTACTTC	CASSHTGPGNEQYF
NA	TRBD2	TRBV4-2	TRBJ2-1	TGTGCCAGCAGCCAAGGAATTGGACTAGCGGGAGTCTACAATGAGCAGTTCTTC	CASSQGIGLAGVYNEQFF
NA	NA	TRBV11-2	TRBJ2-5	TGTGCCAGCAGCCAACCCCCAGGCTTACAAGAGACCCAGTACTTC	CASSQPPGLQETQYF
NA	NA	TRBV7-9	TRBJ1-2	TGTTCCAGCAGCAAACTCGAGAACACCTTC	CSSSKLENTF
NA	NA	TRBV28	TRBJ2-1	TGTGCCGGGGGGAACAATGAGCAGTTCTTC	CAGGNNEQFF
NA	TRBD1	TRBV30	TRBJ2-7	TGTGCCTGGAGGGGGGACAGGGGACGTTCTGGAGAGCAGTACTTC	CAWRGDRGRSGEQYF
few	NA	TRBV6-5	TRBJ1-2	TGTGCCACAGCGAGTGGGTATGGCTACACCTTC	CATASGYGYTF
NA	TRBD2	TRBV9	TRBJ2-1	TGTGCCAGCAGCGGCGGGACTAGCGGGATCAACAATGAGCAGTTCTTC	CASSGGTSGINNEQFF
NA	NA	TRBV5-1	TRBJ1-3	TGCGCCAGCAGCTTGGGAGGGAGAAACACCATATATTTT	CASSLGGRNTIYF
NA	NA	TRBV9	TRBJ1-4	TGTGCCAGCAGACGGACAGCAACTAATGAAAAACTGTTTTTT	CASRRTATNEKLFF
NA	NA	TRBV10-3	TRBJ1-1	TGTGCCATCAGTGACCGAAGGGGCAGGGAGAACACTGAAGCTTTCTTT	CAISDRRGRENTEAFF
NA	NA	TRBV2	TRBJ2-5	TGTGCCAGCAGTGAAGGAGGGTCCACGGGGGGCGAGACCCAGTACTTC	CASSEGGSTGGETQYF
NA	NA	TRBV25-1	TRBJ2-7	TGTGCCAGCAGTGAATACGAGACACAGTACGAGCAGTACTTC	CASSEYETQYEQYF
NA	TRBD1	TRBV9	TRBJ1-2	TGTGCCAGCAGCCCCCGGGCGGCCACAGGGGGCGGGTATGGCTACACCTTC	CASSPRAATGGGYGYTF
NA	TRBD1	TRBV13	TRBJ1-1	TGTGCCAGCAGCTTAGCATTACAGGGGGCGGCTGAAGCTTTCTTT	CASSLALQGAAEAFF